In its sample, the clone carrying this T cell receptor beta chain was seen a few times. With a J-beta primer mix and a sample-barcoded 5' primer, a second PCR ran about 7 to 11 cycles. Each CDR3 protein is one row after TCRdb ran MiXCR on the 5' RACE reads. The sample lists around 500,000 distinct CDR3 sequences, roughly a quarter occurring once. Germline CDR1 and CDR2: SGHAT and FQNNGV. The V end lost 0 bases, the J end lost 8 bases, and 8 bases lay between the germline ends. The CDR3 covers 14 residues. This entry comes from a study of blood T cells in healthy people across ages. Separately, the same data were catalogued under a study of T cells of mothers and their children. As reported in that work: The donors comprised about 6 children and their three healthy Caucasian mothers.

The source material was blood. The sequence derives from a boy between 2 and 15 years old in good health. J is TRBJ1-6 and V is TRBV11-2; no firm D call. The CDR3 loop is CASSLDPGYSPLHF. CDR3 DNA sequence: TGTGCCAGCAGCTTAGATCCGGGGTATTCACCCCTCCACTTT.